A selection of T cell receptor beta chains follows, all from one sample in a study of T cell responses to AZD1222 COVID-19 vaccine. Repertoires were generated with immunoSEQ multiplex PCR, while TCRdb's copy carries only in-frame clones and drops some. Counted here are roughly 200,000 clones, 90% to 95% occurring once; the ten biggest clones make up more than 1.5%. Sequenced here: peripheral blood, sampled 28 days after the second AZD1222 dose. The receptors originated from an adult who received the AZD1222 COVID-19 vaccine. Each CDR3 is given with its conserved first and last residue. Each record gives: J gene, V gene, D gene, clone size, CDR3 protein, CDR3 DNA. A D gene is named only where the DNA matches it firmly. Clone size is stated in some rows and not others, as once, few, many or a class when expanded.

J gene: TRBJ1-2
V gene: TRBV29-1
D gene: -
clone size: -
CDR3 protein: CSVEGGDPAYGYTF
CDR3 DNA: TGCAGCGTTGAAGGGGGGGACCCAGCCTATGGCTACACCTTC

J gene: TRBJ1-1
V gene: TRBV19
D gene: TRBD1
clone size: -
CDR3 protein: CASTTGTGGVNTEAFF
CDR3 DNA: TGTGCCAGTACCACCGGGACAGGGGGCGTGAACACTGAAGCTTTCTTT

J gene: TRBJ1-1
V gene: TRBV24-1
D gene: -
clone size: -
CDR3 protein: CATSDLRGEAFF
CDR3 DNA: TGTGCCACCAGTGATTTACGGGGTGAAGCTTTCTTT

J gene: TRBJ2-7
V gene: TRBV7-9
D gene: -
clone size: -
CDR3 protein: CASSSGKSGEQYF
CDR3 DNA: TGTGCCAGCAGCTCAGGGAAGAGTGGGGAGCAGTACTTC

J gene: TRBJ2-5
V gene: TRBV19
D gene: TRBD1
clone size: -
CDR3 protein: CASSIFGQGKTQYF
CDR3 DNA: TGTGCCAGTAGTATTTTCGGACAGGGAAAGACCCAGTACTTC

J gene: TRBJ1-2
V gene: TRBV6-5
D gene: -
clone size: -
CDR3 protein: CASSYSTGAYGYTF
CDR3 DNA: TGTGCCAGCAGTTACTCGACGGGAGCCTATGGCTACACCTTC

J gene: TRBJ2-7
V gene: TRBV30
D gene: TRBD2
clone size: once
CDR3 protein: CAWSVGGTSGYEQYF
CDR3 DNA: TGTGCCTGGAGTGTAGGGGGGACTAGCGGGTACGAGCAGTACTTC

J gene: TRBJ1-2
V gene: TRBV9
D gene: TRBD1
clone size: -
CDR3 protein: CASSVAGTAPPDGYTF
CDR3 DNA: TGTGCCAGCAGCGTAGCCGGGACAGCCCCCCCCGACGGCTACACCTTC

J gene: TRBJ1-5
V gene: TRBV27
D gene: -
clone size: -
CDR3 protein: CASSPYSREQPQHF
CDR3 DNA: TGTGCCAGCAGTCCATACTCTCGAGAACAGCCCCAGCATTTT

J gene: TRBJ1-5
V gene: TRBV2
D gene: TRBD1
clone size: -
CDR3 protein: CASSGQGYNQPQHF
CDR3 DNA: TGTGCCAGCAGCGGACAGGGGTATAATCAGCCCCAGCATTTT

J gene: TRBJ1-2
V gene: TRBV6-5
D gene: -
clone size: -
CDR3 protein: CASSRTGTGGYTF
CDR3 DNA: TGTGCCAGCAGTCGCACAGGGACGGGAGGCTACACCTTC

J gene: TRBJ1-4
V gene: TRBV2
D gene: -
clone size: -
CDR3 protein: CASTGPAGDEKLFF
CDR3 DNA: TGTGCCAGCACAGGTCCGGCAGGGGATGAAAAACTGTTTTTT

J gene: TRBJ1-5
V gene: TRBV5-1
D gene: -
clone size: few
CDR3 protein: CASTLVDQPQHF
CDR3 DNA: TGCGCCAGCACCCTTGTCGATCAGCCCCAGCATTTT

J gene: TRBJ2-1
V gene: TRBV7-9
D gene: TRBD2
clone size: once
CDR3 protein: CASSLYLAGVYNEQFF
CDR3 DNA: TGTGCCAGCAGCTTGTACTTAGCGGGGGTGTACAATGAGCAGTTCTTC

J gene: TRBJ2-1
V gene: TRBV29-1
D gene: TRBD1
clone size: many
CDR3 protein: CSVVWDRGNEQFF
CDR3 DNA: TGCAGCGTTGTATGGGACAGGGGTAATGAGCAGTTCTTC

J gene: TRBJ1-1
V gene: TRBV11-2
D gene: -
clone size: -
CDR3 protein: CASSLSDTEAFF
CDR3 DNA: TGTGCCAGCAGCTTATCAGACACTGAAGCTTTCTTT

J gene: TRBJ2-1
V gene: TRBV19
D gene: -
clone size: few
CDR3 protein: CASTNSRDASSYNEQFF
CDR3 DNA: TGTGCCAGTACTAACAGCCGGGACGCGAGCTCCTACAATGAGCAGTTCTTC

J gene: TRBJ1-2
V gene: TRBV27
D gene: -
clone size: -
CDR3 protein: CASSFLRQGDYGYTF
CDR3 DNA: TGTGCCAGCAGTTTTCTCAGACAAGGGGACTATGGCTACACCTTC

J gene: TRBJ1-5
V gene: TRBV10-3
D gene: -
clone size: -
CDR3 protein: CAISVPQGHIRPSNQPQHF
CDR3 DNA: TGTGCCATCAGTGTACCACAGGGTCATATCCGACCTAGCAATCAGCCCCAGCATTTT

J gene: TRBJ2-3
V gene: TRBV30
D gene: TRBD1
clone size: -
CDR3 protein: CAWSGAGTGIYGRTDTQYF
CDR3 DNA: TGTGCCTGGAGTGGGGCGGGGACAGGAATTTACGGACGCACAGATACGCAGTATTTT

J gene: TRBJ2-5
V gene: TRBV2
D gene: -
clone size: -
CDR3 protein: CASRQEPTGIETQYF
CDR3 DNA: TGTGCCAGCAGACAAGAGCCAACAGGGATAGAGACCCAGTACTTC

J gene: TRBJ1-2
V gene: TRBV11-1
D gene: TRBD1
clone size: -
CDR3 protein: CASSAQGGEDGYTF
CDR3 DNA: TGTGCCAGCAGCGCACAGGGGGGCGAAGATGGCTACACCTTC

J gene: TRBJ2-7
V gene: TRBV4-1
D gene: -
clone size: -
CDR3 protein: CASSQEAGTSSYEQYF
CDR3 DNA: TGCGCCAGCAGCCAAGAGGCAGGGACGAGCTCCTACGAGCAGTACTTC

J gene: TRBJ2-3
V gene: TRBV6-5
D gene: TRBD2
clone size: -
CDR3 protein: CASSPGGPVDTQYF
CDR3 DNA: TGTGCCAGCAGCCCGGGGGGACCTGTGGATACGCAGTATTTT

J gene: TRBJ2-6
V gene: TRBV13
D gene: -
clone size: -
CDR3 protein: CASSDGGGGANVLTF
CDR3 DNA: TGTGCCAGCAGCGACGGGGGAGGTGGGGCCAACGTCCTGACTTTC

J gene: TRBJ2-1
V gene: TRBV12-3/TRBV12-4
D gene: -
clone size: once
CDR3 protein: CASSLARANEQFF
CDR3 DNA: TGTGCCAGCAGTTTAGCTCGGGCCAATGAGCAGTTCTTC

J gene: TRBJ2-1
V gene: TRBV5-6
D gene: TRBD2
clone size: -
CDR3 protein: CASSLSIAGGQFF
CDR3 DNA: TGTGCCAGCAGCTTGTCGATTGCGGGGGGGCAGTTCTTC

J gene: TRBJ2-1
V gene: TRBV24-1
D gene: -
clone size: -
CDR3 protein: CATSDPPGLMPSDNEQFF
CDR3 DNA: TGTGCCACCAGTGATCCACCGGGACTCATGCCTTCCGACAATGAGCAGTTCTTC

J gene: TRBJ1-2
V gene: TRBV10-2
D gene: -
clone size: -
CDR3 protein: CASGWDIQGGYTF
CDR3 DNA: TGCGCCAGCGGTTGGGACATCCAAGGAGGCTACACCTTC

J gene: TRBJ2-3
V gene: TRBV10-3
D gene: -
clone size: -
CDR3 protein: CAISEGGDTQYF
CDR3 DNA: TGTGCCATCAGTGAGGGCGGAGATACGCAGTATTTT

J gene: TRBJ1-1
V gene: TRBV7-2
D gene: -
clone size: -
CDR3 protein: CASSLVWAGTAFF
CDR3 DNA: TGTGCCAGCAGCTTAGTTTGGGCGGGGACAGCTTTCTTT

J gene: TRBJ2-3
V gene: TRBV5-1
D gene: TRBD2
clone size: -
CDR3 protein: CASSLAGAGVSTDTQYF
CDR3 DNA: TGCGCCAGCAGCTTGGCCGGTGCGGGAGTCAGCACAGATACGCAGTATTTT

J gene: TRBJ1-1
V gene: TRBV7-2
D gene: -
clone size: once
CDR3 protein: CASSLTLNTEAFF
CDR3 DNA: TGTGCCAGCAGCTTGACTCTGAACACTGAAGCTTTCTTT

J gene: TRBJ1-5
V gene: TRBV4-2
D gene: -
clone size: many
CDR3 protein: CASSQDGGGNQPQHF
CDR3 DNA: TGTGCCAGCAGCCAAGATGGAGGGGGCAATCAGCCCCAGCATTTT

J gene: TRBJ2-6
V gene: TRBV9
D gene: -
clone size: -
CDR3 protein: CASSSRRGRAGANVLTF
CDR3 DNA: TGTGCCAGCAGCTCCCGGAGGGGGCGCGCTGGGGCCAACGTCCTGACTTTC

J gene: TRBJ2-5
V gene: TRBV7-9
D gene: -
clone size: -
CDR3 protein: CASSHGLEAETQYF
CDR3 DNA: TGTGCCAGCAGCCACGGACTGGAGGCAGAGACCCAGTACTTC

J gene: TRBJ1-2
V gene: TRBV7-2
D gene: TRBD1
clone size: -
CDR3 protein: CASSIQADRADGYTF
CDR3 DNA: TGTGCCAGCAGCATCCAAGCCGACAGGGCGGATGGCTACACCTTC

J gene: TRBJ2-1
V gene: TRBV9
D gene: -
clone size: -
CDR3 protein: CASSVLWQGGYNEQFF
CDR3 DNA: TGTGCCAGCAGCGTCCTCTGGCAGGGGGGCTACAATGAGCAGTTCTTC

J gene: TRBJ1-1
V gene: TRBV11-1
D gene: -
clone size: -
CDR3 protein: CASGRTKDTEAFF
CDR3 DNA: TGTGCCAGCGGAAGGACGAAGGACACTGAAGCTTTCTTT

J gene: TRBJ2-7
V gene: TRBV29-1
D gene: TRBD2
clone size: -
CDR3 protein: CSVEAGRAGGHEQYF
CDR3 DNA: TGCAGCGTTGAAGCGGGCCGAGCGGGAGGTCACGAGCAGTACTTC

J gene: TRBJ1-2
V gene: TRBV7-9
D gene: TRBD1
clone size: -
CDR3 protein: CASSPGTGGANYGYTF
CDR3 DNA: TGTGCCAGCAGCCCCGGGACAGGGGGGGCTAACTATGGCTACACCTTC

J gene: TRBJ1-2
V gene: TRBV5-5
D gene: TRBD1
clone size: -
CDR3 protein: CASSLQTGKGGYTF
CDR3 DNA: TGTGCCAGCAGCCTTCAGACAGGGAAAGGTGGCTACACCTTC

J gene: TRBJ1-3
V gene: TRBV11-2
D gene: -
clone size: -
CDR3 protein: CASSPGRSGNTIYF
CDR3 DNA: TGTGCCAGCAGCCCGGGGAGGTCTGGAAACACCATATATTTT

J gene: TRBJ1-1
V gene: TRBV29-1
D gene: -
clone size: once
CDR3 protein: CSVNKGSTEAFF
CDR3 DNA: TGCAGCGTGAACAAAGGGAGCACTGAAGCTTTCTTT

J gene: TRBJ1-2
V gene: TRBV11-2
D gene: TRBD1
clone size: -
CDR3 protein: CASSSTGGYGYTF
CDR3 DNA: TGTGCCAGCAGCTCGACAGGGGGCTATGGCTACACCTTC

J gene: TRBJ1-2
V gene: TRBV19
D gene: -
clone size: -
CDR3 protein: CASMGDRSGYTF
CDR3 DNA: TGTGCCAGTATGGGGGACCGATCGGGCTACACCTTC

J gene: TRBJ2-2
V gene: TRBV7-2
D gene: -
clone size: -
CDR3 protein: CASSLYGELFF
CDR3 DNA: TGTGCCAGCAGCTTATACGGGGAGCTGTTTTTT

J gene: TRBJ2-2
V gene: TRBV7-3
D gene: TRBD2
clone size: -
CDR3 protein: CASSKRTSGQNTGELFF
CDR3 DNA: TGTGCCAGCAGCAAAAGAACTAGCGGGCAGAACACCGGGGAGCTGTTTTTT

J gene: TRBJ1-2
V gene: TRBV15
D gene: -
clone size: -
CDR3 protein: CATSRGTVDTHGYTF
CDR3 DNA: TGTGCCACCAGCAGGGGGACTGTCGACACTCATGGCTACACCTTC

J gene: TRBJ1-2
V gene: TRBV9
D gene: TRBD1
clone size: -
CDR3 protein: CASSEGANYGYTF
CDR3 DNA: TGTGCCAGCAGCGAGGGGGCAAACTATGGCTACACCTTC

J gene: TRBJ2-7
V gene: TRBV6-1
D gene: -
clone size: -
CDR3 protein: CASSEAGLDGSYEQYF
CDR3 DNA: TGTGCCAGCAGTGAAGCGGGTCTAGATGGATCCTACGAGCAGTACTTC